This T cell receptor beta chain was captured by sequencing in a study of blood T cell repertoires in COVID-19. Study details: Specimens from acute and convalescent COVID-19 originated in the United States, Italy and Spain.

Details on this clone: This sample includes further DNA sequences coding for the same CDR3.

TCRdb's table, derived via immunoSEQ multiplex PCR, lists solely in-frame clones and lacks some. The data show roughly 180,000 clones, around 85% seen once. Sequencing input: peripheral blood. The sequence was obtained from a man aged 70-80 years with active or convalescent COVID-19.

CDR3 region: CASSLTGIYEQYF. The CDR3 nucleotides read TGTGCCAGCAGTTTAACAGGGATCTACGAGCAGTACTTC. This chain links TRBV28 with TRBJ2-7, with D perhaps matching TRBD1 (6 bases). V shed 2 bases and J shed 3 bases, with 8 bases lying between them. Germline V CDR1 and CDR2: MDHEN, SYDVKM. This CDR3 spans 13 amino acids.